This T cell receptor beta chain was obtained from a study of human T cells and chemical hapten exposure. Points from the study as a whole: Expanded TCR sets contained significantly more large CDR3 similarity clusters than controls. More PT1 expanded TCRs went with higher patch test scores.

Library preparation tagged each individual cDNA molecule with a unique molecular identifier. TCRdb analysed the RACE reads with MiXCR anew, one entry per CDR3 protein. The sample lists tens of thousands of distinct CDR3 sequences, 9% to 15% occurring once. As for time point: pre-sensitization, week 0. Treatment described: therapeutic diphenylcyclopropenone sensitization with weekly scalp DPC. Sequencing started from total RNA isolated from unfractionated whole blood. Details on this clonotype: Antigen specificity is unknown.

The V segment lost 2 bases and the J segment 0 bases; nucleotides outside the gene matches: 3. There are 16 residues in the CDR3. CDR1 SGDLS and CDR2 YYNGEE come from the germline V gene. The genes are TRBV9 and TRBJ2-7; 12 bases are shared with TRBD2. The source material was whole blood, sampled in connection with sensitization to the hapten diphenylcyclopropenone (DPC). The sequence derives from a woman aged 35 to 49 with alopecia areata. Some clones in this sample may be carry-over from other donors' samples. CDR3 coding DNA: TGTGCCAGCAGCGTTACTAGCGGGGGGAACTCCTACGAGCAGTACTTC. As protein: CASSVTSGGNSYEQYF.